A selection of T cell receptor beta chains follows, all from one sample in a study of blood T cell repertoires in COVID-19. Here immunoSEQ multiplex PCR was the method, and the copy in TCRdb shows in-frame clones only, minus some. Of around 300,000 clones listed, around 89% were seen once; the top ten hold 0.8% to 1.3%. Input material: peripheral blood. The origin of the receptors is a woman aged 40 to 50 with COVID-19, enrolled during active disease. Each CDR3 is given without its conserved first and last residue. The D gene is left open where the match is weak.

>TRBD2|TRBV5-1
ASSLEAGPYTDTQY
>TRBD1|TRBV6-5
ASSYSPGGNGEAF
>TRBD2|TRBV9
ASSVDSGLHTDTQY
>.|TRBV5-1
ASSLAAGSKTDTQY
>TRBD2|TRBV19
ASSGRGTSGDEQF
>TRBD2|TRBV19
ASSAGGNPDTQY
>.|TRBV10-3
AISTGFKDTIY
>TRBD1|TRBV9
ASSPVRGPGTEAF
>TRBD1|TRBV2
ASSSNRGHSEAF
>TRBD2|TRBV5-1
ASSSGLAGRQETQY
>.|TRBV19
ASSTAGTGAYNEQF
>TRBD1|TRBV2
ATTPGQGNWYGYT
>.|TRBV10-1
ASSEQVSGSPLH
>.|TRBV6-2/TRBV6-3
ASSWASGLSPLH
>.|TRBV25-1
ASSSTIYNEQF
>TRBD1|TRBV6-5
ASLFFGTENQPQH
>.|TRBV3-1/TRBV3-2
ASSQAQGRAAF
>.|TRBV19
ASSIGDSRNQPQH
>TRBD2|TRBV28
ASRPRSSGPYNEQF
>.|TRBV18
ASSMDSVQPQH
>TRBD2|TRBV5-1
ASSPSRTSGRGSGELF
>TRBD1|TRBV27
ASSFSGDRLAGNTIY
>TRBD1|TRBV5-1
ASSFGLSFGTGVDEQY